This TCR beta chain was captured by sequencing in a study of blood T cell repertoires in COVID-19. What the recovered Cohort 3 donors had was two negative PCRs, clearance, or symptom resolution. In this sample, this clone turned up a few times. V gave up 3 bases and J gave up 10 bases; unmatched junction bases: 8. The CDR3 consists of 15 residues. Germline V gene data show CDR1 as MDHEN and CDR2 as SYDVKM. TCRdb keeps only in-frame clones here, not all; method: immunoSEQ multiplex PCR. This table has some 310,000 clones, roughly 90% appearing once. The clonotype originates from a woman between 25 and 40 years old who had recovered from COVID-19. The rearrangement joins TRBV28 to TRBJ2-1; TRBD1 matches at 11 bases. Sequenced sample: PBMCs or T cells enriched from blood (not recorded which). The CDR3 protein is CASSFLGTGGREQFF. CDR3 sequence (DNA): TGTGCCAGCAGTTTTCTGGGGACAGGGGGAAGGGAGCAGTTCTTC.